The 25 T cell receptor beta chains listed next were all sequenced from one sample in a study of blood T cell repertoires in COVID-19. Some clones are missing from TCRdb's copy, which holds only in-frame ones; the method was immunoSEQ multiplex PCR. The table has 200,000 to 250,000 clones, around nine tenths seen once. The sample was peripheral blood. These receptors all come from a woman aged 40 to 50 with acute or convalescent COVID-19.

The rearrangement uses TRBV5-1 and TRBJ2-5; a possible D gene is TRBD1 (6 bases). The germline CDR1 and CDR2 sequences are SGHRS and YFSETQ. Deletions cut 1 base from V and 5 bases from J, with 12 bases between. The CDR3 is 14 residues long. CDR3 loop: CASSLLQGGETQYF. In DNA form, the CDR3 reads TGCGCCAGCAGCTTGCTACAGGGCGGGGAGACCCAGTACTTC.

The chain links TRBV19 to TRBJ2-5, with 7 bases lining up with TRBD1. The CDR3 has 13 residues. V lost 6 bases, J lost 5 bases, and 6 bases stayed unmatched. Per germline, CDR1 LNHDA and CDR2 SQIVND (reference sequence). CDR3 sequence reads: CASRAGGGETQYF. CDR3 coding DNA: TGTGCCAGTAGGGCAGGGGGTGGGGAGACCCAGTACTTC.

The chain carries TRBV19 and TRBJ2-6; D may be TRBD2 (6 bases). V lost 3 bases and J 3 bases, leaving 9 bases between the germline ends. CDR3 length: 15 amino acids. Germline V gives CDR1 LNHDA, CDR2 SQIVND (reference sequence). For the CDR3, the DNA is TGTGCCAGTAGTATGGGGGGAGGTGGGGCCAACGTCCTGACTTTC. Encoded protein: CASSMGGGGANVLTF.

The genes are TRBV1 and TRBJ1-5; TRBD1 is the table's D call and was not checked against the DNA. TRBV1 is noted as a pseudogene. This CDR3 has 15 residues. The CDR3 here is CTSSPTYQGNQPQHF. The CDR3 DNA is TGCACCAGCAGCCCGACTTATCAGGGTAATCAGCCCCAGCATTTT.

The chain recombines TRBV12-2 with TRBJ2-7; TRBD2 reflects the table's D call only, with no check against the DNA. TRBV12-2 is flagged as a pseudogene. This CDR3 has 21 amino acids. This chain's CDR3 is CASRLAHTSGGANPSPYEQYV. DNA of the CDR3: TGTGCAAGTCGCTTAGCGCATACTAGCGGGGGGGCCAATCCTTCCCCCTACGAGCAGTACGTC.

This clone appeared once. The rearrangement joins TRBV5-1 to TRBJ2-3; no clear D. Germline V gene lookup returns CDR1 SGHRS and CDR2 YFSETQ. The length of the CDR3 is 11 residues. V shed 0 bases and J shed 6 bases, with 2 bases lying between them. The CDR3 nucleotides read TGCGCCAGCAGCTTGGCTGATACGCAGTATTTT. It specifies CASSLADTQYF.

This clone has a handful of counts. The chain has TRBV5-1 and TRBJ1-1; D possibly corresponds to TRBD1 (5 bases). CDR1 SGHRS and CDR2 YFSETQ come from the germline V gene. This CDR3 region has 15 residues. The V gene lost 4 bases and the J gene lost 4 bases, with 17 bases spanning the gap. CDR3 protein: CASSDDSVGGTEAFF. CDR3 bases: TGCGCCAGCAGCGACGATTCAGTGGGGGGCACTGAAGCTTTCTTT. The entire variable domain, with the rest obtained from reference TRBV5-1 and TRBJ1-1, is as follows: KAGVTQTPRYLIKTRGQQVTLSCSPISGHRSVSWYQQTPGQGLQFLFEYFSETQRNKGNFPGRFSGRQFSNSRSEMNVSTLELGDSALYLCASSDDSVGGTEAFFGQGTRLTVV.

CDR3 residues: CASSRGLPPDTDTQYF. The CDR3 DNA follows: TGCGCCAGCAGCAGGGGACTGCCACCCGACACAGATACGCAGTATTTT. The J gene is TRBJ2-3, the V gene TRBV4-1; possible D gene TRBD2, 6 bases. This CDR3 contains 16 residues. Trimming stripped 5 bases from V and 2 bases from J, with 17 bases between. Germline V gene sequence: CDR1 MGHRA, CDR2 YSYEKL.

About this clone itself: Other DNA variants within this sample encode the same CDR3. The J gene is TRBJ1-1, the V gene TRBV7-9; 8 bases are shared with TRBD1. Germline V gives CDR1 SEHNR, CDR2 FQNEAQ (reference sequence). The CDR3 runs to 14 residues. V lost 1 base to trimming and J lost 4 bases; unmatched junction nucleotides: 2. CDR3 protein: CASSLGQGSTEAFF. In nucleotides, the CDR3 is TGTGCCAGCAGCTTAGGACAGGGGAGCACTGAAGCTTTCTTT.

This clone was observed once. The genes are TRBV6-5 and TRBJ2-5, with D possibly being TRBD1 (5 bases). With 7 bases removed from V and 5 bases from J, the gap between germline ends came to 20 bases. The germline V gene has CDR1 MNHEY and CDR2 SVGAGI. The CDR3 covers 15 residues. In DNA, the CDR3 is TGTGCCAGCATGGGTATCACAGGCCTCGTGGAGACCCAGTACTTC. Protein sequence: CASMGITGLVETQYF.

The chain recombines TRBV6-5 with TRBJ1-2; 8 bases map to TRBD1. Germline V gene sequence: CDR1 MNHEY, CDR2 SVGAGI. The J segment lost 8 bases and the V segment lost 0 bases, leaving 8 bases of the junction unmatched. The CDR3 length is 15 residues. The CDR3 protein is CASSYSTGVGGGYTF. For the CDR3, the DNA is TGTGCCAGCAGTTACTCGACAGGGGTTGGCGGAGGCTACACCTTC.

This rearrangement joins TRBV7-9 to TRBJ1-2; D is uncertain. The germline V gene encodes CDR1 SEHNR and CDR2 FQNEAQ (reference sequence). Trimming shortened V by 5 bases and J by 5 bases, and 15 bases separated the two germline ends. The CDR3 covers 14 residues. CDR3 residues: CASSLPGSSYGYTF. The CDR3 nucleotides read TGTGCCAGCAGCCTACCGGGGTCGTCTTATGGCTACACCTTC.

Here the CDR3 reads CASSAGLEAGRTQYF. Written as DNA, the CDR3 is TGTGCCAGCAGCGCAGGACTAGAGGCCGGGCGGACCCAGTACTTC. The V gene is TRBV5-4, the J gene TRBJ2-5; 7 bases are a match to TRBD2. CDR1 is SGHNT and CDR2 is YYREEE in the germline V gene (reference sequence). The length of the CDR3 is 15 residues. The trim removed 4 bases at V and 7 bases at J, leaving 13 bases unmatched.

Points on this clone: In the same sample, other DNA sequences code for this CDR3. V and J are TRBV10-3 and TRBJ2-3; possible D gene TRBD2, 6 bases. The CDR3 runs to 14 residues. Germline CDR1 is ENHRY and CDR2 is SYGVKD. Trimming took 6 bases from V and 0 from J, leaving 10 bases between them. CDR3 DNA sequence: TGTGCCATCAGCGGGGGACTGAGCACAGATACGCAGTATTTT. Its translation is CAISGGLSTDTQYF.

The J gene is TRBJ2-5, the V gene TRBV7-7, with 10 bases fitting TRBD2. Trimming removed 5 bases from V and 7 bases from J; junction bases left unmatched: 7. The V gene's germline CDR1 is SSHAT and CDR2 FNYEAQ (reference sequence). The CDR3 spans 14 residues. CDR3 region: CASSPGTSEGTQYF. CDR3 sequence (DNA): TGTGCCAGCAGCCCCGGGACTAGCGAGGGGACCCAGTACTTC.

V is TRBV20-1 and J is TRBJ1-1; D is uncertain. Trimming left V 6 bases short and J 7 bases short, with 12 bases between. Germline V gene sequence: CDR1 DFQATT, CDR2 SNEGSKA (reference sequence). The CDR3 runs to 11 residues. The CDR3 here is CSAGMYDEAFF. CDR3 sequence (DNA): TGCAGTGCCGGGATGTACGATGAAGCTTTCTTT.

The chain recombines TRBV7-3 with TRBJ2-3; TRBD1 might be the D (6 bases). The V end lost 5 bases, the J end lost 2 bases, and 14 bases lay between the germline ends. This CDR3 region has 15 residues. In germline, CDR1 is SGHTA, CDR2 FQGTGA. As DNA, the CDR3 is TGTGCCAGCAGCCAAACAGGGTCCCTCACAGATACGCAGTATTTT. Translation: CASSQTGSLTDTQYF.

In this sample, this clone turned up once. This chain connects TRBV2 to TRBJ2-4; 9 positions match TRBD1. The CDR3 covers 19 residues. Germline V lookup: CDR1 SNHLY, CDR2 FYNNEI. V was clipped by 4 bases and J by 0 bases; unmatched bases: 13. The CDR3 region has the DNA TGTGCCAGCAGTGGAACCGGGACAGGGAGCACCCTAGCCAAAAACATTCAGTACTTC. The encoded protein is CASSGTGTGSTLAKNIQYF.

This chain links TRBV19 with TRBJ2-1, with TRBD1 matching over 8 bases. Unmatched junction bases numbered 16, after V lost 5 bases and J lost 10 bases. This CDR3 contains 16 residues. Germline lookup yields CDR1 LNHDA and CDR2 SQIVND (reference sequence). CDR3 protein: CASSLRGQGSRSEQFF. The CDR3 bases are TGTGCCAGTAGTTTACGAGGACAGGGTAGTAGGAGCGAGCAGTTCTTC.

This rearrangement joins TRBV19 to TRBJ1-2; weak D call: TRBD1 (5 bases). The ends were cut back, 0 bases at V and 7 bases at J, with 9 bases in the middle. The CDR3 sequence is 13 residues long. The germline V gene encodes CDR1 LNHDA and CDR2 SQIVND (reference sequence). The chain's CDR3 is CASSIEGESGYTF. CDR3 in DNA: TGTGCCAGTAGTATAGAAGGGGAAAGTGGCTACACCTTC.

The chain joins TRBV11-3 to TRBJ1-4, with 7 positions matching TRBD1. CDR1 and CDR2 from the germline V gene are SGHNT and YENEEA. Trimming removed 5 bases from V and 7 bases from J; junction bases left unmatched: 13. The CDR3 length is 16 residues. For the CDR3, the DNA is TGTGCCAGCAGCCTATGGGCGGACAGGTCGGGTGAAAAACTGTTTTTT. This encodes CASSLWADRSGEKLFF.

The genes are TRBV3-1 (or the pseudogene TRBV3-2) and TRBJ2-1; 9 bases align to TRBD2. The CDR3 contains 16 residues. J lost 11 bases, V lost 0 bases, and 11 bases had no gene match. Germline V gene sequence: CDR1 LGHDT, CDR2 YNNKEL (reference sequence). The CDR3 DNA sequence: TGTGCCAGCAGCCAAGAGCGCCTTAGCGGGGGAGACAAGCAGTTCTTC. This encodes CASSQERLSGGDKQFF.

V is TRBV7-8 and J is TRBJ1-5; D unresolved. The V gene lost 1 base and the J gene lost 6 bases, with 16 bases spanning the gap. There are 16 residues in the CDR3. Germline-derived CDR1 and CDR2 are SGHVS and FQNEAQ. The CDR3 DNA sequence: TGTGCCAGCAGCTTAGGGGAGCGGAGGCGGGGTCAGCCCCAGCATTTT. Translating it yields CASSLGERRRGQPQHF.

The chain combines TRBV9 with TRBJ2-1; D is possibly TRBD2 (6 bases). There are 13 residues in the CDR3. V was shortened by 6 bases and J by 8 bases, with 15 bases between the two germline ends. Germline lookup yields CDR1 SGDLS and CDR2 YYNGEE. CDR3 DNA: TGTGCCAGCAACGTCGGGACTCCTGATGAGCAGTTCTTC. This codes for CASNVGTPDEQFF.

The chain couples TRBV27 to TRBJ2-7; 7 nucleotides line up with TRBD1. Germline-derived CDR1 and CDR2 are MNHEY and SMNVEV (reference sequence). This CDR3 is 14 amino acids long. The V gene end was trimmed by 8 bases and the J gene end by 6 bases; junction bases not matched to a gene: 13. The CDR3 nucleotides read TGTGCCAGCGATGTTGGGACAGACCACTCCGAGCAGTACGTC. Translated, it gives CASDVGTDHSEQYV.